One sample yielded the 22 T cell receptor beta chains listed below, sequenced in a study of blood T cell repertoires in COVID-19. TCRdb's copy holds only in-frame clones and misses some; the assay was immunoSEQ multiplex PCR. The sample has 280,000 or so clones; around 85% are singletons. Sequenced: peripheral blood. The receptor set was obtained from a woman in her twenties or thirties who had recovered from COVID-19.

This chain uses TRBV10-3 with TRBJ2-7, with TRBD1 identical over 12 bases. The CDR3 is made up of 16 amino acids. Germline CDR1 and CDR2: ENHRY and SYGVKD. V shed 2 bases, J shed 4 bases, and the junction held 6 bases outside the gene matches. In DNA form, the CDR3 reads TGTGCCATCAGTGAGACCGGGACAGGGGGCGGATACGAGCAGTACTTC. This codes for CAISETGTGGGYEQYF.

The chain's CDR3 is CASGRSVNTGELFF. The CDR3 DNA sequence: TGTGCTAGTGGTAGATCGGTTAACACCGGGGAGCTGTTTTTT. The chain employs TRBV12-5 and TRBJ2-2, with D unresolved. V was clipped by 5 bases and J by 2 bases, with 9 bases between them. The CDR3 extends over 14 amino acids. In germline, CDR1 is LGHNT, CDR2 FRNRAP.

This chain joins TRBV12-3 or TRBV12-4 and TRBJ1-2; maybe TRBD1 (5 bases). V was cut by 5 bases and J by 3 bases, with 10 bases left in between. The CDR3 is 13 residues long. This chain's CDR3 is CASSLGEDYGYTF. The CDR3 DNA reads TGTGCCAGCAGTCTAGGGGAGGACTATGGCTACACCTTC.

The CDR3 region is CASRGTVTTEAFF. The CDR3 DNA follows: TGCGCCAGCAGGGGGACAGTGACCACTGAAGCTTTCTTT. The chain employs TRBV10-2 and TRBJ1-1; TRBD1 aligns across 7 bases. The CDR3 runs 13 residues. Germline CDR1 reads WSHSY; CDR2 reads SAAADI. J lost 4 bases, V lost 6 bases, and 5 bases had no gene match.

As concerns this clone: The junction and the germline gene differ at one end; a read error may be behind it. The gene calls are TRBV4-3 and TRBJ2-1; D is possibly TRBD2 (7 bases). The CDR3 runs 14 residues. Germline CDR1 is LGHNA and CDR2 is YSLEER. The CDR3 DNA sequence: TGCGCCAGCAGCCAAGCGGGGGCCAGCGGGAAGGAAGTCTTC. This gives the protein CASSQAGASGKEVF.

The gene calls are TRBV20-1 and TRBJ2-7, with D tentatively TRBD2 (5 bases). The CDR3 extends over 15 amino acids. Trimming stripped 3 bases from V and 3 bases from J, with 18 bases between. Germline V gene sequence: CDR1 DFQATT, CDR2 SNEGSKA (reference sequence). The CDR3 protein is CSASSASLINYEQYF. The CDR3 coding sequence is TGCAGTGCTAGTTCCGCTAGCTTGATAAACTACGAGCAGTACTTC.

As DNA, the CDR3 is TGTGCCAGTTCGGGACAGGAGAACACTGAAGCTTTCTTT. Translated, it gives CASSGQENTEAFF. This chain connects TRBV10-3 to TRBJ1-1, with 8 bases lining up with TRBD1. J gave up 1 base and V 10 bases, and 5 bases lay outside the gene matches. CDR3 size: 13 residues. CDR1 ENHRY and CDR2 SYGVKD come from the germline V gene.

This chain connects TRBV6-5 to TRBJ1-1; 7 nucleotides align to TRBD1. J lost 0 bases, V lost 11 bases, and 6 bases had no gene match. Germline V CDR1 and CDR2: MNHEY, SVGAGI. This CDR3 comprises 13 residues. Here the CDR3 DNA reads TGTGCCGGTTCGGGACAGATGAACACTGAAGCTTTCTTT. Its translation is CAGSGQMNTEAFF.

With regard to this clone: A junction end diverges from the germline sequence, so it may reflect a read error. This chain connects TRBV11-2 to TRBJ2-7; 11 bases agree with TRBD1. Germline lookup yields CDR1 SGHAT and CDR2 FQNNGV. The CDR3 has 15 amino acids. The CDR3 loop is CASSLPGQGGYGQYF. CDR3 nucleotide sequence: TGTGCCAGCAGCTTACCGGGACAGGGGGGATACGGGCAGTACTTC.

The chain employs TRBV4-3 and TRBJ1-4; no firm D call. Between the trimmed V and J ends, which lost 4 bases and 8 bases, there was a span of 11 bases. This CDR3 has 13 residues. Germline V lookup: CDR1 LGHNA, CDR2 YSLEER. The CDR3 loop is CASSPEGQEKLFF. As DNA, the CDR3 is TGCGCCAGCAGCCCGGAGGGCCAAGAAAAACTGTTTTTT.

V is TRBV5-1 and J is TRBJ1-1; the D gene is possibly TRBD1 (6 bases). Trimming took 2 bases from V and 4 from J, leaving 12 bases between them. The CDR3 extends over 14 amino acids. CDR1 is SGHRS and CDR2 is YFSETQ in the germline V gene. This CDR3 is CASSLEQGPTEAFF. The CDR3 DNA follows: TGCGCCAGCAGCTTAGAACAGGGTCCCACTGAAGCTTTCTTT.

This chain uses TRBV3-1 (or the pseudogene TRBV3-2) with TRBJ1-4; unclear D gene. Germline V gene data show CDR1 as LGHDT and CDR2 as YNNKEL (reference sequence). The CDR3 covers 14 residues. The V and J ends lost 8 bases and 3 bases respectively, with 13 bases between them. As DNA, the CDR3 is TGTGCCAGCCACTCCCCGGGTTCTAATGAAAAACTGTTTTTT. Amino acid sequence: CASHSPGSNEKLFF.

This clone was seen a handful of times. The rearrangement joins TRBV3-1 (or the pseudogene TRBV3-2) to TRBJ2-1, with a tentative D call TRBD1 (6 bases). This CDR3 is 12 amino acids long. CDR1 and CDR2 (germline): LGHDT, YNNKEL (reference sequence). The V end lost 3 bases, the J end lost 10 bases, and 10 bases lay between the germline ends. The CDR3 bases are TGTGCCAGCAGCCAGTTTCAGGGGGAGCAGTTCTTC. It yields the protein CASSQFQGEQFF.

This rearrangement joins TRBV5-4 to TRBJ1-1, with TRBD1 identical over 7 bases. Germline V lookup: CDR1 SGHNT, CDR2 YYREEE (reference sequence). The CDR3 runs to 14 residues. V gave up 2 bases and J gave up 4 bases; unmatched junction bases: 5. Here the CDR3 reads CASSLQGQVTEAFF. DNA for the CDR3: TGTGCCAGCAGCTTACAAGGACAGGTCACTGAAGCTTTCTTT.

CDR3 nucleotides: TGTGCCAGCAGTGAACGGGGGACGGATAATTCACCCCTCCACTTT. It yields the protein CASSERGTDNSPLHF. The V call is TRBV2, the J call TRBJ1-6; D possibly corresponds to TRBD1 (5 bases). The length of the CDR3 is 15 residues. V was trimmed by 2 bases and J by 5 bases, leaving 10 bases between them. Germline CDR1 and CDR2: SNHLY and FYNNEI. Supplemented by reference TRBV2 and TRBJ1-6, the full variable domain reads EPEVTQTPSHQVTQMGQEVILRCVPISNHLYFYWYRQILGQKVEFLVSFYNNEISEKSEIFDDQFSVERPDGSNFTLKIRSTKLEDSAMYFCASSERGTDNSPLHFGNGTRLTVT.

As regards this clone: No conserved phenylalanine or tryptophan ends this CDR3, so it is likely a read error. Because the CDR3's place on the DNA is in doubt, the DNA is left out and the CDR3 is given as listed by TCRdb. The chain recombines TRBV30 with TRBJ1-4; the D call in the table, TRBD1, was not verified against the DNA. The CDR3 is made up of 13 amino acids, end residues included. CDR1 and CDR2 (germline): GTSNPN, SVGIG (reference sequence). This CDR3 is CAWIPSTGWGAPV.

This chain joins TRBV5-3 and TRBJ1-5; D gene ambiguous. TRBV5-3 is classed as an ORF, of uncertain function. The CDR3 loop spans 13 amino acids. Trimming removed 2 bases at V and 4 bases at J, with 7 bases between. DNA of the CDR3: TGTGCCAGAAGCTTCGGGGTAAATCAGCCCCAGCATTTT. Translation gives CARSFGVNQPQHF.

The chain uses TRBV15 and TRBJ2-3; 13 bases align to TRBD2. This CDR3 region has 18 residues. Trimming at V came to 0 bases and at J to 6 bases, leaving 9 bases not matched to a gene. Germline assignment: CDR1 LNHNV and CDR2 YYDKDF (reference sequence). The CDR3 region has the DNA TGTGCCACCAGCAGAGAACCGGGACTAGCGGGACGGGGTGATACGCAGTATTTT. It is translated as CATSREPGLAGRGDTQYF.

This chain connects TRBV28 to TRBJ2-1; 8 bases are shared with TRBD1. There are 13 residues in the CDR3. The V and J ends lost 5 bases and 15 bases, in that order; junction bases with no gene match: 12. In germline, CDR1 is MDHEN, CDR2 SYDVKM. CDR3 DNA sequence: TGTGCCAGCAGTGCTGGAGACAGGGGTTTTCTGTTCTTC. Its protein product is CASSAGDRGFLFF.

The chain couples TRBV6-5 to TRBJ1-3; D unclear. This CDR3 is built from 15 residues. The germline V and J ends were trimmed by 3 bases and 0 bases, with 9 bases remaining between them. The germline V gene has CDR1 MNHEY and CDR2 SVGAGI. The CDR3 nucleotides read TGTGCCAGCAGTTATGGGCCGACCTCTGGAAACACCATATATTTT. Amino acid sequence: CASSYGPTSGNTIYF.

The CDR3 reads CASSETGRYGYTF. In DNA form, the CDR3 reads TGTGCCAGCAGCGAGACAGGCCGATATGGCTACACCTTC. The chain has TRBV2 and TRBJ1-2; TRBD1 is a possible D gene (6 bases). There are 13 residues in the CDR3. Trimming pared 6 bases from V and 5 bases from J, leaving 13 bases between. The germline V gene encodes CDR1 SNHLY and CDR2 FYNNEI.

Ten or more counts support this clone. This chain connects TRBV19 to TRBJ2-7; 9 bases are a match to TRBD1. The J segment lost 5 bases and the V segment lost 9 bases, leaving 11 bases of the junction unmatched. Germline CDR1 reads LNHDA; CDR2 reads SQIVND (reference sequence). CDR3 length: 14 residues. CDR3: CASQRQGDLNEQYF. CDR3 nucleotides: TGTGCCAGCCAGAGACAGGGGGATTTGAACGAGCAGTACTTC.